This entry is about one T cell receptor (beta chain). Germline CDR1 reads SGHAT; CDR2 reads FQNNGV. The trim removed 5 bases at V and 3 bases at J, leaving 10 bases unmatched. The CDR3 contains 16 residues. This sample stems from a study of shared clonotypes between healthy human individuals. Here immunoSEQ multiplex PCR was the method, and the copy in TCRdb shows in-frame clones only, minus some. The sample holds some 2,000,000 clones; nearly 97% are singletons and the top ten take around 0.13%. The chain employs TRBV11-2 and TRBJ2-1; TRBD2 matches at 7 bases. The receptor's source is a man aged 18 to 30 in good health. What was sequenced was naive CD4+ T cells sorted from blood. Subset specified: CD45RA+ positively selected. The CDR3 protein is CASSPGGLADYNEQFF. The CDR3 DNA is TGTGCCAGCAGCCCCGGCGGCCTAGCGGACTACAATGAGCAGTTCTTC.